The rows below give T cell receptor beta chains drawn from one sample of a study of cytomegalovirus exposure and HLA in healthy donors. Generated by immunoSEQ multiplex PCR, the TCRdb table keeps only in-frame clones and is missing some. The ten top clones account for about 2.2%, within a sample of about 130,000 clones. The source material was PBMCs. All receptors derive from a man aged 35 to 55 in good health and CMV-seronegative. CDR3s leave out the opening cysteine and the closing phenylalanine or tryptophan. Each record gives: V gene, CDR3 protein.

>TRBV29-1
SVPDSAVATDTQY
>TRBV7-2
ASSLQVTSEKLF
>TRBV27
ASSLGAYREAF
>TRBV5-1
ASSLTDYEQY
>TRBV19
ASSPQEGAGYGYT
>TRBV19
ASSIVGGEQF
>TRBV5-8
ASSLGQGAGGYT
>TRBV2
VSHGSGAGYEQY
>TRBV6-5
ASSKTGSYNEQF
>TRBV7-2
ASSPRQGANQPQH
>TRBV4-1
ASSQGPNSNQPQH
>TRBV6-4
ASSDGPTDTQY
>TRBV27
ASSLSSTTRELF
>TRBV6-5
ASSYSGTVY
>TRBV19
ASRPDRVVNQPQH
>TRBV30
AWASGNYNEQF
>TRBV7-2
ASTHTSAISYEQY
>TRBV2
ASMDRLLSDTQY
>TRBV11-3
ASSLSPSSYNEQF
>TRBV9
ASSVGSRTDTQY
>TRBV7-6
ASSLYEEQY
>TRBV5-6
ASSSGTVSTDTQY
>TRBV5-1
ASSLDLNIQY
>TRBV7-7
ASSRGLAGGELF
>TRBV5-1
ASSLGGSGPGGGELF
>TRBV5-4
ASSPYAGSFGELF
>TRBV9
ASSVESGRIVDTQY
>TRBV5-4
ASSPRLEIETQY
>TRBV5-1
ASSLGLAMAEQY
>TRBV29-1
SVLAGGSDYGYT
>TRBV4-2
ASSQVRTGSYHGYT
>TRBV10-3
AISERGPAGYT
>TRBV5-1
ASRTSGPYNEQF
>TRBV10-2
ASPMAGLGYGYT
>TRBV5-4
ASRTGGLAGLRVETQY
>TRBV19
ASRRGQGDTGELF
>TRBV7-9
ASSLAGTDYGYT
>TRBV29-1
SVIRPGQPLY
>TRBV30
AWSRDLGGYSNQPQH
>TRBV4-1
ASSLEMGQGVEPQH
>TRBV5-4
ASSRTSGSLDTQY
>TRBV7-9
ASSLAAGGRMGTEAF
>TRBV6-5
ASSFRGSNTGELF
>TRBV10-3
AISGGRGPYEQY
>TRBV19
ASRPASTDTQY
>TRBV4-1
ASSQVLMNTGELF
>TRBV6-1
ASIRSTGNTIY
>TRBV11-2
ASSLGGGGSEYGYT